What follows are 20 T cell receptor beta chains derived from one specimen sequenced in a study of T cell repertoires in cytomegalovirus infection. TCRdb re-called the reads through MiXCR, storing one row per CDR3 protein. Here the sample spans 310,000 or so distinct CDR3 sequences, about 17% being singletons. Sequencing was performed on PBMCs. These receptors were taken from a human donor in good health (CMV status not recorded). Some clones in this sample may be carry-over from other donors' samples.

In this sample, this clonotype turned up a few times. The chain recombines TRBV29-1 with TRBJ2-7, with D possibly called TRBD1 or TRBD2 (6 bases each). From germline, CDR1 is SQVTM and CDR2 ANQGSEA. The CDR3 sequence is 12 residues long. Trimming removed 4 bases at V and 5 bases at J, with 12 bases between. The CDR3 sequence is CSVAGGPNEQYF. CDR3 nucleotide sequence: TGCAGCGTTGCTGGGGGGCCGAACGAGCAGTACTTC.

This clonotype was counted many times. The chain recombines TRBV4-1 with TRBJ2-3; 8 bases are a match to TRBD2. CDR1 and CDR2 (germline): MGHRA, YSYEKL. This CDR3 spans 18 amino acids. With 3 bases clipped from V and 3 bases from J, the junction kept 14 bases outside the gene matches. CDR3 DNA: TGCGCCAGCAGCCAGGAACCCGACGGCTTAGCGGGGACAGATACGCAGTATTTT. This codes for CASSQEPDGLAGTDTQYF.

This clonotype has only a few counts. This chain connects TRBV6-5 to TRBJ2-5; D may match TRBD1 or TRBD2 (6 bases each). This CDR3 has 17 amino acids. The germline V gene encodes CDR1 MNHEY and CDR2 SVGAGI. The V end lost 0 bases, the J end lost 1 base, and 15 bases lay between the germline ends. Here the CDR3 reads CASSYSIPGAPQETQYF. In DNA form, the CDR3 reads TGTGCCAGCAGTTACTCGATTCCGGGGGCGCCCCAAGAGACCCAGTACTTC.

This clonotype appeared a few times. The CDR3 DNA sequence: TGTGCCAGCAGTTACTCCCGATCGGGACAGGGCGCGAACACTGAAGCTTTCTTT. Translating it yields CASSYSRSGQGANTEAFF. This chain joins TRBV6-2 or TRBV6-3 and TRBJ1-1; 9 nucleotides align to TRBD1. Trimming at V came to 0 bases and at J to 1 base, leaving 9 bases not matched to a gene. The CDR3 has 18 residues. Germline CDR1 and CDR2: MNHEY and SVGEGT.

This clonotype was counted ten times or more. CDR3 in amino acids: CASSLGAANSNQPQHF. DNA for the CDR3: TGTGCCAGCAGCTTAGGGGCTGCGAATAGCAATCAGCCCCAGCATTTT. This chain connects TRBV7-8 to TRBJ1-5; D is unclear. Looked up from germline, CDR1 is SGHVS and CDR2 is FQNEAQ. The CDR3 covers 16 residues. Between the trimmed V and J ends, which lost 1 base and 0 bases, there was a span of 10 bases.

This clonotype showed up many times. CDR3 in DNA: TGTGCCAGCAGCTTAGGATTCCGGGGACAGGGGAGGAAAGAGACCCAGTACTTC. The encoded protein is CASSLGFRGQGRKETQYF. The rearrangement joins TRBV7-6 to TRBJ2-5; 10 bases agree with TRBD1. The CDR3 is made up of 18 amino acids. Germline CDR1 is SGHVS and CDR2 is FNYEAQ. Trimming removed 1 base from V and 3 bases from J; junction bases left unmatched: 11.

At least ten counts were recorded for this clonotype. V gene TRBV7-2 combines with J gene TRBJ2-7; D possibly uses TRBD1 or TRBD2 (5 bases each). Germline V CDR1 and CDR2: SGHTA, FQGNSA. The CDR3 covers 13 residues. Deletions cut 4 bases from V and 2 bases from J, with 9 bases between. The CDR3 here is CASSSPGPYEQYF. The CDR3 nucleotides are TGTGCCAGCAGCTCCCCGGGACCCTACGAGCAGTACTTC.

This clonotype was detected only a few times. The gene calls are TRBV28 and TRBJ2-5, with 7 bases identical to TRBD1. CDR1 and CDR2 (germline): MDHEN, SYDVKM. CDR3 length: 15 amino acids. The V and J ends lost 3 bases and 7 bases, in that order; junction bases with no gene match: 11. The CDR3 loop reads CASSFAGGLSGTQYF. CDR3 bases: TGTGCCAGCAGTTTCGCAGGGGGATTGAGTGGGACCCAGTACTTC.

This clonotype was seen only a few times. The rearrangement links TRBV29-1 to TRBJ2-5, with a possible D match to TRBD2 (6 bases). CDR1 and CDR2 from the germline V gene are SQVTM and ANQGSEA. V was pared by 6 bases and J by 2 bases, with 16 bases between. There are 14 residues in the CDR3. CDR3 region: CSVDGGGGQETQYF. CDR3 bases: TGCAGCGTCGACGGGGGAGGAGGACAAGAGACCCAGTACTTC.

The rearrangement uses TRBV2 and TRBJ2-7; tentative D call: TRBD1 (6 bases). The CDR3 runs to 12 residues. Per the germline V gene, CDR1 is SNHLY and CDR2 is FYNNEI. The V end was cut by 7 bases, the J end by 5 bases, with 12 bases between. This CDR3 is CASNLQGHEQYF. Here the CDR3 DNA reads TGTGCCAGCAATCTACAGGGCCACGAGCAGTACTTC. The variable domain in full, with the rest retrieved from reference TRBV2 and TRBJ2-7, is EPEVTQTPSHQVTQMGQEVILRCVPISNHLYFYWYRQILGQKVEFLVSFYNNEISEKSEIFDDQFSVERPDGSNFTLKIRSTKLEDSAMYFCASNLQGHEQYFGPGTRLTVT.

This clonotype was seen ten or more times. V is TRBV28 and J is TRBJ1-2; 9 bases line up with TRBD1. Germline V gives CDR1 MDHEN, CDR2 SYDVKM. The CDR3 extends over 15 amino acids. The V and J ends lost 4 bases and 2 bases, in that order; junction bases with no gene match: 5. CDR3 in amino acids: CASSWSGTGNYGYTF. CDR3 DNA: TGTGCCAGCAGTTGGAGTGGGACAGGGAACTATGGCTACACCTTC.

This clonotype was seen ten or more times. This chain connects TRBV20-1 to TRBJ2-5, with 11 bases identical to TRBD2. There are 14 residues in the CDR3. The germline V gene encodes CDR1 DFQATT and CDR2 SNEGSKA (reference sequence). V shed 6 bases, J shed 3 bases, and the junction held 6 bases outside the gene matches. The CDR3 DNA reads TGCAGTGCCATCGAGGGACTAGCGGAAGAGACCCAGTACTTC. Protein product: CSAIEGLAEETQYF.

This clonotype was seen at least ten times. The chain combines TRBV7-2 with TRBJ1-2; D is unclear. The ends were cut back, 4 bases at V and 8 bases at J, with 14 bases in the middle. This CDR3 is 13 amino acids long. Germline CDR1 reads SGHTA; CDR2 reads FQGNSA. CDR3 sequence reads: CASSSPGGGGYTF. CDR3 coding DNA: TGTGCCAGCAGCTCGCCGGGAGGAGGAGGCTACACCTTC.

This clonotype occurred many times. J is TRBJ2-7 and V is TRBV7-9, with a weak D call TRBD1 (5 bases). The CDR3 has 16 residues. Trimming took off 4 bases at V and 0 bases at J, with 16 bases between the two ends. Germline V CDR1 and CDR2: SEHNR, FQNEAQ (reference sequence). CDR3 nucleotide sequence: TGTGCCAGCAGCTCCATAGGGGCTGACAGCTCCTACGAGCAGTACTTC. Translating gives CASSSIGADSSYEQYF.

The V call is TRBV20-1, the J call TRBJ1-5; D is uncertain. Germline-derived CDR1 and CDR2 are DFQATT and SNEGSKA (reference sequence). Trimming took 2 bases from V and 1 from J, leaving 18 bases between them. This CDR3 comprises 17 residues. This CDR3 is CSARLAQDPLSNQPQHF. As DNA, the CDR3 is TGCAGTGCTAGATTAGCCCAGGACCCTTTGAGCAATCAGCCCCAGCATTTT.

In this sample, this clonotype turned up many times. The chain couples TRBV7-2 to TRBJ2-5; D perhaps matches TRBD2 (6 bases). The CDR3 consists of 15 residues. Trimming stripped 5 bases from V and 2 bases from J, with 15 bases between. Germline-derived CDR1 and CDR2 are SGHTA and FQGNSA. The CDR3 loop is CASSPRRERQETQYF. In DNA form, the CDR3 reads TGTGCCAGCAGCCCCCGCCGGGAGAGACAAGAGACCCAGTACTTC.

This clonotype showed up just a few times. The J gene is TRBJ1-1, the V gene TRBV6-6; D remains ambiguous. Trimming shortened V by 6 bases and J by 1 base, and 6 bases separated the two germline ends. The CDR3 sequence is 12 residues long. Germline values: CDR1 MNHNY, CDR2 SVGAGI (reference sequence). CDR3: CASSLQNTEAFF. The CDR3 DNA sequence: TGTGCCAGCAGCCTACAGAACACTGAAGCTTTCTTT.

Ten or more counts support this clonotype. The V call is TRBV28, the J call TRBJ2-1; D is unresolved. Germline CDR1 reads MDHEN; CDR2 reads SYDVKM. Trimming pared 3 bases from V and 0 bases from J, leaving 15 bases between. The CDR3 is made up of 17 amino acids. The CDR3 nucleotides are TGTGCCAGCAGTTTCTCTGGGTTTCTGAGCTCCTACAATGAGCAGTTCTTC. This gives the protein CASSFSGFLSSYNEQFF.

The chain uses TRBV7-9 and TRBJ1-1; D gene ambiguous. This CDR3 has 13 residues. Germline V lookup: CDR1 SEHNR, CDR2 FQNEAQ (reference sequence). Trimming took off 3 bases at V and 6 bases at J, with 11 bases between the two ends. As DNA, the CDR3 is TGTGCCAGCAGCTTCCGAGATCCTCCTGAAGCTTTCTTT. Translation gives CASSFRDPPEAFF.

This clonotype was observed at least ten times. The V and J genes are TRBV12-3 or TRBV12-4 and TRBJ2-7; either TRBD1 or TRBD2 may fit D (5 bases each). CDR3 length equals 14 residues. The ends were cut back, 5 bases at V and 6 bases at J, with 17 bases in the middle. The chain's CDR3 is CASSTGTPGFEQYF. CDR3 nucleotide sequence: TGTGCCAGCAGTACCGGGACCCCTGGGTTCGAGCAGTACTTC.